A selection of T cell receptor beta chains follows, all from one sample in a study of blood T cell repertoires in COVID-19. TCRdb's table, derived via immunoSEQ multiplex PCR, lists solely in-frame clones and lacks some. This table holds roughly 120,000 clones, 88% found once. Specimen: peripheral blood. The receptors shown here come from a woman aged 45-59 years with active or convalescent COVID-19. The CDR3 runs from the conserved cysteine through the conserved F or W. A D gene is named only where the DNA matches it firmly. Clone size is shown for a subset of rows, as once, few, many or a class of expanded clone.

TRBD2 | - | TRBJ2-3 | TRBV10-1 | CAKIYSGTSGGVDTQYF | TGCGCCAAAATCTACTCCGGGACTAGCGGGGGGGTAGATACGCAGTATTTT
- | - | TRBJ1-5 | TRBV19 | CASSTPTRGYQPQHF | TGTGCCAGTAGTACCCCGACCAGGGGCTATCAGCCCCAGCATTTT
TRBD2 | - | TRBJ2-7 | TRBV19 | CASPGLAGQFSLEQYF | TGTGCCAGTCCGGGACTAGCGGGACAATTCAGCCTCGAGCAGTACTTC
- | - | TRBJ2-3 | TRBV15 | CATSRDGAGAPDTQYF | TGTGCCACCAGCAGAGATGGGGCAGGTGCCCCAGATACGCAGTATTTT
- | - | TRBJ2-7 | TRBV11-2 | CASSSSGALGEQYF | TGTGCCAGCAGCTCGAGTGGGGCACTGGGGGAGCAGTACTTC
- | - | TRBJ2-5 | TRBV10-3 | CAIRRSIAEETQYF | TGTGCCATCCGTCGATCTATAGCTGAAGAGACCCAGTACTTC
TRBD2 | - | TRBJ2-3 | TRBV7-3 | CASSFGTSGSDTQYF | TGTGCCAGCAGCTTCGGGACTAGCGGATCAGATACGCAGTATTTT
- | - | TRBJ2-3 | TRBV29-1 | CSVEVTRLRDLATQYF | TGCAGCGTTGAAGTAACGAGACTCAGAGATCTCGCCACGCAGTATTTT
- | few | TRBJ2-5 | TRBV11-2 | CASSLLPPEQETQYF | TGTGCCAGCAGCTTGCTTCCCCCGGAGCAAGAGACCCAGTACTTC
TRBD2 | - | TRBJ2-2 | TRBV5-1 | CASSFISGRADTGELFF | TGCGCCAGCAGCTTTATTAGCGGGAGGGCGGACACCGGGGAGCTGTTTTTT
- | - | TRBJ2-1 | TRBV24-1 | CATQERGLSYNEQFF | TGTGCCACCCAGGAAAGAGGGCTCTCCTACAATGAGCAGTTCTTC
TRBD2 | - | TRBJ2-7 | TRBV5-1 | CASSLGGSSYEQYF | TGCGCCAGCAGCTTGGGCGGGAGTAGCTACGAGCAGTACTTC
- | - | TRBJ2-7 | TRBV10-1 | CASSERWQGLGCEQYF | TGCGCCAGCAGTGAGAGGTGGCAGGGTTTGGGGTGTGAGCAGTACTTC
TRBD2 | once | TRBJ2-5 | TRBV3-1/TRBV3-2 | CASSPPRGRAGETQYF | TGTGCCAGCAGCCCCCCTCGCGGGAGGGCAGGGGAGACCCAGTACTTC
TRBD1 | - | TRBJ1-1 | TRBV7-2 | CASSWTGENTEAFF | TGTGCCAGCAGCTGGACAGGGGAGAACACTGAAGCTTTCTTT
- | - | TRBJ2-3 | TRBV7-2 | CASSLEYPARVFGTDTQYF | TGTGCCAGCAGCTTAGAATATCCCGCGCGCGTCTTCGGCACAGATACGCAGTATTTT
TRBD1 | - | TRBJ2-1 | TRBV7-9 | CASSPPATGKHNEQFF | TGTGCCAGCAGCCCGCCTGCGACAGGGAAGCACAATGAGCAGTTCTTC
TRBD2 | - | TRBJ2-2 | TRBV6-9 | CASSWGLAGVQNTSGELFF | TGTGCCAGTTCATGGGGACTAGCGGGAGTCCAGAACACGTCCGGGGAGCTGTTTTTT
TRBD2 | once | TRBJ2-7 | TRBV14 | CASSFLAGAYEQYF | TGTGCCAGCAGCTTTCTAGCGGGTGCCTACGAGCAGTACTTC
TRBD2 | - | TRBJ2-7 | TRBV4-1 | CASSQERFRQGGEYEQYF | TGCGCCAGCAGCCAAGAACGTTTTCGGCAGGGAGGGGAGTACGAGCAGTACTTC
- | - | TRBJ2-5 | TRBV28 | CASSLNRVEVETQYF | TGTGCCAGCAGTTTAAACAGGGTAGAAGTGGAGACCCAGTACTTC
TRBD1 | - | TRBJ1-2 | TRBV3-1/TRBV3-2 | CASSLNRGQGGYTF | TGTGCCAGCAGCCTTAACAGGGGCCAGGGAGGCTACACCTTC
TRBD2 | - | TRBJ2-7 | TRBV2 | CASKRAGGNYEQYF | TGTGCCAGCAAGAGAGCGGGAGGTAACTACGAGCAGTACTTC
TRBD2 | - | TRBJ2-5 | TRBV5-3 | CARSLGRRSGSVEETQYF | TGTGCCAGAAGCTTGGGGCGGAGGAGCGGGAGTGTCGAAGAGACCCAGTACTTC
- | - | TRBJ2-1 | TRBV5-1 | CASSRLAGLYNEQFF | TGCGCCAGCAGCCGACTGGCGGGCCTCTACAATGAGCAGTTCTTC
- | few | TRBJ2-7 | TRBV5-1 | CASKGGTGPYEQYF | TGCGCCAGCAAAGGGGGTACAGGGCCCTACGAGCAGTACTTC
- | - | TRBJ2-5 | TRBV2 | CASSSPAARGETQYF | TGTGCCAGCAGTTCCCCAGCGGCCCGAGGGGAGACCCAGTACTTC
- | - | TRBJ1-1 | TRBV7-9 | CASSLQGSTEAFF | TGTGCCAGCAGCCTTCAGGGTAGTACTGAAGCTTTCTTT
- | - | TRBJ2-4 | TRBV7-2 | CASSPGQGWAKNIQYF | TGTGCCAGCAGCCCGGGGCAGGGGTGGGCCAAAAACATTCAGTACTTC
- | - | TRBJ2-1 | TRBV20-1 | CSASIPGSSYNEQFF | TGCAGTGCTAGTATCCCGGGGAGCTCCTACAATGAGCAGTTCTTC
TRBD1 | - | TRBJ1-2 | TRBV7-3 | CASSLGGGYGYTF | TGTGCCAGCAGCCTAGGGGGCGGCTATGGCTACACCTTC
TRBD1 | - | TRBJ2-3 | TRBV4-3 | CASSQKQGDTQYF | TGCGCCAGCAGCCAAAAACAGGGGGACACGCAGTATTTT
TRBD2 | - | TRBJ2-3 | TRBV29-1 | CSVDPWGLAGGSFDTQYF | TGCAGCGTTGACCCCTGGGGACTAGCGGGAGGATCCTTTGATACGCAGTATTTT
TRBD2 | - | TRBJ2-3 | TRBV28 | CASSLWLAGVTDTQYF | TGTGCCAGCAGTTTATGGCTAGCGGGAGTAACAGATACGCAGTATTTT
TRBD1 | - | TRBJ2-2 | TRBV6-6 | CASSRGQGDAAGELFF | TGTGCCAGCAGTAGGGGACAGGGGGATGCGGCCGGGGAGCTGTTTTTT
TRBD1 | - | TRBJ2-7 | TRBV24-1 | CATSDQTGREQYF | TGTGCCACCAGTGACCAGACAGGGCGCGAGCAGTACTTC
- | - | TRBJ2-7 | TRBV24-1 | CATSDSGTTYEQYF | TGTGCCACCAGTGATTCCGGGACAACCTACGAGCAGTACTTC
TRBD2 | - | TRBJ2-3 | TRBV23-1 | CASSQSGTSVPTQYF | TGCGCCAGCAGTCAGTCCGGGACTAGTGTCCCTACGCAGTATTTT
TRBD2 | once | TRBJ2-1 | TRBV7-7 | CASSLGERGYEQFF | TGTGCTAGCAGCTTGGGCGAGCGGGGGTATGAGCAGTTCTTC
- | once | TRBJ1-2 | TRBV2 | CASSEEGNYGYTF | TGTGCCAGCAGTGAGGAGGGTAACTATGGCTACACCTTC
TRBD1 | - | TRBJ1-5 | TRBV30 | CAWSSGTGQPQHF | TGTGCCTGGAGTAGCGGGACAGGCCAGCCCCAGCATTTT
- | - | TRBJ1-1 | TRBV9 | CASSGGRGWDTEAFF | TGTGCCAGCAGCGGAGGCAGGGGCTGGGACACTGAAGCTTTCTTT
- | - | TRBJ2-1 | TRBV28 | CASSSLRGSHNEQFF | TGTGCCAGCAGTTCTCTTAGGGGGTCCCACAATGAGCAGTTCTTC
- | - | TRBJ1-6 | TRBV5-1 | CASSRGSGGNSPLHF | TGCGCCAGCAGCCGAGGGTCCGGGGGTAATTCACCCCTCCACTTT
- | - | TRBJ1-3 | TRBV28 | CASIIGGAGPGNTIYF | TGTGCCAGCATTATTGGAGGGGCCGGCCCTGGAAACACCATATATTTT
- | once | TRBJ1-1 | TRBV20-1 | CSASTRSRNTEAFF | TGCAGTGCTAGTACCCGGTCGAGGAACACTGAAGCTTTCTTT
TRBD1 | - | TRBJ1-1 | TRBV19 | CASSHRKKTGGLGTEAFF | TGTGCCAGTAGTCACCGAAAGAAGACAGGGGGCTTGGGCACTGAAGCTTTCTTT
TRBD1 | - | TRBJ1-5 | TRBV10-3 | CAISESRQGGNQPQHF | TGTGCCATCAGTGAGTCGAGGCAGGGGGGCAATCAGCCCCAGCATTTT
- | - | TRBJ2-7 | TRBV7-6 | CASSLAAGSNEQYF | TGTGCCAGCAGCTTAGCGGCGGGTTCTAACGAGCAGTACTTC
- | - | TRBJ1-5 | TRBV2 | CASSFQVVNQPQHF | TGTGCCAGCAGCTTTCAGGTGGTCAATCAGCCCCAGCATTTT
TRBD2 | - | TRBJ2-1 | TRBV7-3 | CASSLTSPDEQFF | TGTGCCAGCAGCCTGACTAGCCCCGATGAGCAGTTCTTC
- | - | TRBJ2-7 | TRBV28 | CAIAPSSYEQYF | TGTGCCATAGCACCGAGCTCCTACGAGCAGTACTTC
- | - | TRBJ2-5 | TRBV19 | CARRIPPETQYF | TGTGCCAGGAGGATTCCCCCAGAGACCCAGTACTTC
TRBD1 | - | TRBJ1-4 | TRBV4-1 | CASSPTGEGEKLFF | TGCGCCAGCAGCCCGACAGGGGAAGGTGAAAAACTGTTTTTT